A selection of T cell receptor beta chains follows, all from one sample in a study of cytomegalovirus exposure and HLA in healthy donors. Measured with immunoSEQ multiplex PCR; TCRdb has only the in-frame clones, and not every one. The sample includes 150,000 to 200,000 clones, about four fifths of them seen just once. Sequencing input: PBMCs. These receptors originate from a man aged 25 to 40 in good health and CMV-seropositive. The CDR3 runs from the conserved cysteine through the conserved F or W. Each record gives: J gene, clone size, V gene, D gene, CDR3 length, CDR3 DNA, CDR3 protein. The D gene is left open where the match is weak. Size is stated for part of the rows, as once, few or many counts, or as a class when the clone is expanded.

TRBJ1-5,-,TRBV28,-,12,TGTGCCAGTCGGGACACTTCTCAGCCCCAGCATTTT,CASRDTSQPQHF
TRBJ1-1,-,TRBV7-9,TRBD1,14,TGTGCCAGCAGCCCCACAGGGGCGAACACTGAAGCTTTCTTT,CASSPTGANTEAFF
TRBJ2-3,-,TRBV7-2,TRBD2,16,TGTGCCAGCAGCCCCGTCGGGGGGGCTAGGACAGATACGCAGTATTTT,CASSPVGGARTDTQYF
TRBJ2-1,-,TRBV5-4,-,12,TGTGCCAGCAGCACGCGAACCAATGAGCAGTTCTTC,CASSTRTNEQFF
TRBJ2-3,-,TRBV4-2,-,13,TGTGCCAGCAGCCAGGACAACACAGATACGCAGTATTTT,CASSQDNTDTQYF
TRBJ1-2,-,TRBV15,TRBD1,13,TGTGCCACCAGCAGAGGACAGGGTGATGGCTACACCTTC,CATSRGQGDGYTF
TRBJ1-2,-,TRBV7-9,TRBD1,14,TGTGCCAGCAGCTTGGGACAGAATAACTATGGCTACACCTTC,CASSLGQNNYGYTF
TRBJ2-1,-,TRBV19,TRBD2,15,TGTGCCAGTAGTATTAGGACTAGCGGCCTGGGGGAGCAGTTCTTC,CASSIRTSGLGEQFF
TRBJ2-1,-,TRBV11-3,TRBD2,16,TGTGCCAGCAGCTTAGTAAGGCTAGCGGGGTCCAATGAGCAGTTCTTC,CASSLVRLAGSNEQFF
TRBJ1-2,few,TRBV4-3,-,16,TGCGCCAGCAGCCAAGAGAGCCAGAGGATCAACTATGGCTACACCTTC,CASSQESQRINYGYTF
TRBJ1-5,few,TRBV5-6,-,14,TGTGCCAGCAGCCCGGGGGGTAGTTATCAGCCCCAGCATTTT,CASSPGGSYQPQHF
TRBJ2-3,-,TRBV27,TRBD2,21,TGTGCCAGCAGTTTGACGTTCGGGACTAGCGGGCTCGTGGCTGCCGCAGATACGCAGTATTTT,CASSLTFGTSGLVAAADTQYF
TRBJ1-1,-,TRBV5-1,-,13,TGCGCCAGCATGACGGGATCGAACACTGAAGCTTTCTTT,CASMTGSNTEAFF
TRBJ2-1,-,TRBV6-4,-,15,TGTGCCAGCAGCGCCTTCTCAGGGGACTACAATGAGCAGTTCTTC,CASSAFSGDYNEQFF
TRBJ2-7,-,TRBV5-1,-,14,TGCGCCCCTACTCCAGGCAGGATGACCCACGAGCAGTACTTC,CAPTPGRMTHEQYF
TRBJ1-3,-,TRBV4-2,-,13,TGTGCCAGCAGCCCCCTAACTGGAAACACCATATATTTT,CASSPLTGNTIYF
TRBJ2-7,-,TRBV4-2,-,16,TGTGCCAGCAGCCGAGCCGGGGACACGCTCTCCTACGAGCAGTACTTC,CASSRAGDTLSYEQYF
TRBJ2-5,-,TRBV11-2,-,16,TGTGCCAGCAGCCATCGACAGGACCCGTGGCAAGAGACCCAGTACTTC,CASSHRQDPWQETQYF
TRBJ1-2,once,TRBV7-8,-,16,TGTGCCAGCAGCTTAGCCGGCCGAGGGGGGGGCTATGGCTACACCTTC,CASSLAGRGGGYGYTF
TRBJ2-7,-,TRBV5-6,-,14,TGTGCCAGCAGCTTGGGTCAGGGCTCCTACGAGCAGTACTTC,CASSLGQGSYEQYF
TRBJ1-4,few,TRBV28,TRBD1,13,TGTGCCAGCTTGGACAGGGTGAAGGAAAAACTGTTTTTT,CASLDRVKEKLFF
TRBJ1-6,-,TRBV11-3,TRBD1,14,TGTGCCAGCAGCTTCCCGGGACAGAATTCACCCCTCCACTTT,CASSFPGQNSPLHF
TRBJ2-7,-,TRBV7-2,TRBD2,16,TGTGCCAGCAGCTTGGGACTAGCGGGGGCCATCTACGAGCAGTACTTC,CASSLGLAGAIYEQYF
TRBJ1-4,-,TRBV5-6,TRBD1,16,TGTGCCAGCAGCACAAGCGGACAGGGGGTGATTGAAAAACTGTTTTTT,CASSTSGQGVIEKLFF
TRBJ2-7,-,TRBV7-9,TRBD2,16,TGTGCCAGCAGCTTAGTAGGGGGACTAGCGGGGGACGAGCAGTACTTC,CASSLVGGLAGDEQYF
TRBJ2-3,-,TRBV28,-,17,TGTGCCAGCAGCCGCCCCCTCGGGGAAACAAGCACAGATACGCAGTATTTT,CASSRPLGETSTDTQYF